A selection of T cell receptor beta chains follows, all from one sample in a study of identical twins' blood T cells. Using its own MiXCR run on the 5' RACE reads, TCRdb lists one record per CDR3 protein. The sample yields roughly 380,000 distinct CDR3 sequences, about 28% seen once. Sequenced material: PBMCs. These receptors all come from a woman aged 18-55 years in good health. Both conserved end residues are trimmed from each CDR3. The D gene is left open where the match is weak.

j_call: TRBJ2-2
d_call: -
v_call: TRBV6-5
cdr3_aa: ASSPPGSTGELF

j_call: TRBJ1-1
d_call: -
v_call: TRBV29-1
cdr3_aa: SVVEGRNTEAF

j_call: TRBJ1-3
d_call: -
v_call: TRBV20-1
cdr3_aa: SAHRVGNTIY

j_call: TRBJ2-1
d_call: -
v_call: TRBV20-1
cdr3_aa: SARAELDHEQF

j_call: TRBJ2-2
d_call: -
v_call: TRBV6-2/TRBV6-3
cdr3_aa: ASSNGGELF

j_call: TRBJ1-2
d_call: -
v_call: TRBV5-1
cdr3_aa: ASSLGRVHGYT

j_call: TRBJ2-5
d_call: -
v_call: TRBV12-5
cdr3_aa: ASGSTGLETQY

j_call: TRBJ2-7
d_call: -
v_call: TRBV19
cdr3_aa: ASSLTGHRSYEQY

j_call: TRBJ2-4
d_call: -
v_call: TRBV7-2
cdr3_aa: ASSRQRDNIQY

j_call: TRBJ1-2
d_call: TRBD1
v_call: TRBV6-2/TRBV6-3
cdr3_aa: ASSRTGQYGYT

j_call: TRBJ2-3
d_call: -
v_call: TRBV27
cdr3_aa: ASSSRVDTQY

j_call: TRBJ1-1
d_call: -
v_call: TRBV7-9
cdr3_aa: ASSWITEENTEAF

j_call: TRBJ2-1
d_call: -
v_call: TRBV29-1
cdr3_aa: SVDSDYNPAWQF

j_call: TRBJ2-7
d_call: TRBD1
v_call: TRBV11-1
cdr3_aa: ASRRGTAYEQY

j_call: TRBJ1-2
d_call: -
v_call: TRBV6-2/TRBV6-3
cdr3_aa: ASSYGFEGYNYGYT

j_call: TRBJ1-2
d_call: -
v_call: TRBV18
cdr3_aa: ASSGGREYGYT

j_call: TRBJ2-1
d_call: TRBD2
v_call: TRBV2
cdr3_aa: ASGRTSGNNEQF

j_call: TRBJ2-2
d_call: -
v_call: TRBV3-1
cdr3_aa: ASSQDLWARNRATGELF

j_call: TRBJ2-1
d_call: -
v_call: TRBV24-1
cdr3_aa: ATSVLQGMEREQF

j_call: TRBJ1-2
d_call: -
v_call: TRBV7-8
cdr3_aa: ASSLGTSGTHGYT

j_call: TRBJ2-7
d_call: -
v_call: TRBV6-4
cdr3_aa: ASGYEQY

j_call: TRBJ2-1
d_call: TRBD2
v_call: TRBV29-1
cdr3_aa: SVASSAGGTGEQF

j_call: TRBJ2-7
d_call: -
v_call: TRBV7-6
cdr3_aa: TSSLAGQRGSYEQY

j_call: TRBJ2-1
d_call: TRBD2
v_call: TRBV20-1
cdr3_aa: SAGSGSINEQF

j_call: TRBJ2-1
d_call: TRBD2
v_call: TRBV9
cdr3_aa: ASSPGSGTYNEQF

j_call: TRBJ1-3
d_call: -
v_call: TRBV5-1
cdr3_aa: ASSTRTPSSGNTIY

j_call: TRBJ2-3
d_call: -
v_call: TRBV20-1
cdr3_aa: SARGRITDTQY

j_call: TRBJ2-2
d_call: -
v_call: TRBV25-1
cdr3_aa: ASSPINPADDLGELF

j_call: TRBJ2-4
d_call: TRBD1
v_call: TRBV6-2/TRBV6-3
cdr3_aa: ASSSRTGGPHHVAKNIQY

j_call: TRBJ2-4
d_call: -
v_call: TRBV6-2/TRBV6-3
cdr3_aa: ASSYPGKNIQY

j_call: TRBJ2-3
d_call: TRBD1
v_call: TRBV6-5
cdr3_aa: ASSEGQGNTDTRY

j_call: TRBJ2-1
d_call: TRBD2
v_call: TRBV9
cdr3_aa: ASSVASGDYNEQF

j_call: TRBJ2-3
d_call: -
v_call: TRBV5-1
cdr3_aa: ASSSGPPPEDTQY

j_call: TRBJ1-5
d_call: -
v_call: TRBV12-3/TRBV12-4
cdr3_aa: ASSLVSPNQPQH

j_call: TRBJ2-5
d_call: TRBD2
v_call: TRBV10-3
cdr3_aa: AISESLLAGETQY

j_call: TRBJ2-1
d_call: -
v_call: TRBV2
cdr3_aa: ASSEQSGERVEQF

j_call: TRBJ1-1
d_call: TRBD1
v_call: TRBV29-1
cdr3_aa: SVRQGVNTEAF

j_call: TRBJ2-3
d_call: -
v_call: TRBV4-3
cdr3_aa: ASSQEGFPSDTQY

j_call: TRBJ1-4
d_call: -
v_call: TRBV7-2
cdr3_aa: ASSLTQGGKLF

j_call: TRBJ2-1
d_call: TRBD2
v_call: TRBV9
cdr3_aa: ASSVGGGAYNEQF

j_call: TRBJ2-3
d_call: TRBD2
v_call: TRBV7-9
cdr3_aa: ASSRTSGYTDTQY

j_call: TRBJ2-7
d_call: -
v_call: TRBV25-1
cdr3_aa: ASSEGRDGFYEQY

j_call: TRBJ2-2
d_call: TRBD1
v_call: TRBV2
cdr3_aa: ASKRTGGTGELF

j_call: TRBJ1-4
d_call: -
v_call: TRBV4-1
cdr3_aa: ASSPIGEKLF

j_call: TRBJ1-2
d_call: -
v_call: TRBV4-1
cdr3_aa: ASSQITGNYGYT

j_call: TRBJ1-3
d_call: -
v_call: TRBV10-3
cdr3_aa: AISPSPSGTIY

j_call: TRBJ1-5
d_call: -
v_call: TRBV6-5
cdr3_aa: ASSYSGGGNQPQH

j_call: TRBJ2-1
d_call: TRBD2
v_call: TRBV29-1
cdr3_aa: SVATSGGAGEQF

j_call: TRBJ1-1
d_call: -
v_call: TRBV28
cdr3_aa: ASSLSGPNTEAF

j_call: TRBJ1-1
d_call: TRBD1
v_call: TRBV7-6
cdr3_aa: ASSPWTGFETEAF

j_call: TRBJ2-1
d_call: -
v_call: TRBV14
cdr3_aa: ASSHALAPSSYNEQF

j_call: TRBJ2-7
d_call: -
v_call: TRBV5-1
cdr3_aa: ASSLRSNTYEQY

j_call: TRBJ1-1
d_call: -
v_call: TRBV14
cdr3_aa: ASSRRTNTEAF

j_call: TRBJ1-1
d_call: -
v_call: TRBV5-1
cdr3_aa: ASSLGLREEGTEAF

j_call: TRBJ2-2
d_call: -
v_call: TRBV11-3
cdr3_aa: ASSLDGAGELF

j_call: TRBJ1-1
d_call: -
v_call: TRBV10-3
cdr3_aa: AISAGAPSGAF

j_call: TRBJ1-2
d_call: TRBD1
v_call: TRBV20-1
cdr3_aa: SARDPGRGQLGYT

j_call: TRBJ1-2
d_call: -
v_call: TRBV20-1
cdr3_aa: SSERQGSFGYT

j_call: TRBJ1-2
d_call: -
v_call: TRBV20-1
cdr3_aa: SASGSEYYGYT